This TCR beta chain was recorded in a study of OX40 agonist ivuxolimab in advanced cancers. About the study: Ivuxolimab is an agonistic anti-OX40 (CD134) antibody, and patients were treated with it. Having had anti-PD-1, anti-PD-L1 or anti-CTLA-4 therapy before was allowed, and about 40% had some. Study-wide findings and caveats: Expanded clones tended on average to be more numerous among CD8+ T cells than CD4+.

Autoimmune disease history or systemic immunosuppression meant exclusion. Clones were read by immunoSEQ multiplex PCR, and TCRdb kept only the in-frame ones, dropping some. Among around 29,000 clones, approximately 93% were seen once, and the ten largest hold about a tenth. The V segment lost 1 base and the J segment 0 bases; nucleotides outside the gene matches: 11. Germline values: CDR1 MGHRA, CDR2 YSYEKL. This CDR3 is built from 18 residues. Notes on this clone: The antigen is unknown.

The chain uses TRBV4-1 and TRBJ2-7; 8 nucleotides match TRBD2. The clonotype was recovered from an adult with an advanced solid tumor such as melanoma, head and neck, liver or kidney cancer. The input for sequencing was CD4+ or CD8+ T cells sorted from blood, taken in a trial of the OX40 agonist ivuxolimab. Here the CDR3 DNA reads TGCGCCAGCAGCCAAGCGGCGCGTAGCGGGAAACACTCCTACGAGCAGTACTTC. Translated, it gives CASSQAARSGKHSYEQYF.